This TCR beta chain was identified in a study of T cells after yellow fever vaccination. Study-level findings and limits: Overall, a small share of clonotypes was seen in both CD4 and CD8 compartments. A weaker but faster secondary response was observed, peaking on day 5 versus 15. Most primary-vaccination clones reappeared after the booster (approximately 95% CD4, approximately 88% CD8). Abundant clonotypes from the bulk population could contaminate FACS-sorted repertoires.

TCRdb reanalysed the 5' RACE reads using MiXCR and keeps one entry per CDR3 protein. The table lists roughly 320,000 distinct CDR3 sequences, about 10% of them singletons. The V and J ends lost 7 bases and 5 bases respectively, with 15 bases between them. Germline assignment: CDR1 MNHEY and CDR2 SVGEGT. There are 14 residues in the CDR3. This clonotype was picked up a small number of times. What it recognizes is unknown. The sequence came from a young man who received the YFV17D yellow fever vaccine. The chain combines TRBV6-2 or TRBV6-3 with TRBJ1-5; D remains unclear. Sequencing used CD4+ T cells sorted from PBMCs, obtained 45 days after the yellow fever booster vaccination. The CDR3 sequence: CASTDDRGYQPQHF. In nucleotides, the CDR3 is TGTGCCAGCACCGATGACCGGGGTTATCAGCCCCAGCATTTT.